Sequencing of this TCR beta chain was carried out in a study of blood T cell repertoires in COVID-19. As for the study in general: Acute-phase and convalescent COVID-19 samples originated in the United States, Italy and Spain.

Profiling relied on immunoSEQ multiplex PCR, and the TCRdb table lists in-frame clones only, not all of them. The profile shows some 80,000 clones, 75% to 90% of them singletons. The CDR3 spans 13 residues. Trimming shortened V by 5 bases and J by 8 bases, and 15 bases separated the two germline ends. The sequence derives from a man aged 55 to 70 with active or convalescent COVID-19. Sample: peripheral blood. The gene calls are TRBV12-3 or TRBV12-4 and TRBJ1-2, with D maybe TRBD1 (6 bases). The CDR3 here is CASSITGTRGYTF. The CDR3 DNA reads TGTGCCAGCAGTATTACAGGGACCCGGGGCTACACCTTC.